This entry lists 19 T cell receptor beta chains sequenced from one sample in a study of cytomegalovirus exposure and HLA in healthy donors (dated by TCRdb to about 2017). Receptor amplification or capture employed the immunoSEQ multiplex PCR assay. For the multiplex PCR, a mixture combining 60 forward primers for TCR Vbeta segments and 13 reverse primers for TCR Jbeta segments was used. Entries here come from immuneACCESS through TCRdb and include only in-frame sequences with V and J called. Some clones fail to appear in such tables; in the studies checked, an unresolved V gene covers under half of the shortfall, and the cause of the remainder is unknown. The table for this sample lists a few hundred thousand clones; 77% of them were counted only once. Roughly 2.5% of the sample lies in the top ten. The sample consisted of PBMCs. Every receptor here comes from a woman aged 60-75 years in good health and CMV-seropositive.

In this sample, this clone turned up once. The chain has TRBV5-1 and TRBJ1-5, with D possibly matching TRBD1 (5 bases). V was cut by 4 bases and J by 6 bases, with 17 bases left in between. CDR3 length: 15 residues. The germline CDR1 and CDR2 sequences are SGHRS and YFSETQ. The CDR3 DNA reads TGCGCCAGCAGCCCGCTAGGAGGGGCCGGTCAGCCCCAGCATTTT. It specifies CASSPLGGAGQPQHF.

The genes are TRBV28 and TRBJ1-4; TRBD1 might be the D (5 bases). CDR3 size: 14 residues. Germline V gene sequence: CDR1 MDHEN, CDR2 SYDVKM. Trimming shortened V by 4 bases and J by 6 bases, and 12 bases separated the two germline ends. The CDR3 sequence is CASSYPGGDEKLFF. The CDR3 DNA is TGTGCCAGCAGTTACCCGGGGGGGGATGAAAAACTGTTTTTT.

The chain employs TRBV15 and TRBJ1-1; 8 bases fit TRBD1. The CDR3 consists of 14 residues. V lost 4 bases, J lost 5 bases, and 6 bases stayed unmatched. The germline V gene has CDR1 LNHNV and CDR2 YYDKDF (reference sequence). CDR3 sequence reads: CATSTRTGRTEAFF. The CDR3 DNA follows: TGTGCCACCAGCACACGGACAGGGAGGACTGAAGCTTTCTTT.

The chain has TRBV7-9 and TRBJ1-5, with D unclear. Germline CDR1 is SEHNR and CDR2 is FQNEAQ (reference sequence). V lost 6 bases to trimming and J lost 1 base, with 13 bases between them. This CDR3 spans 15 amino acids. The CDR3: CASSLSGLSNQPQHF. CDR3 in DNA: TGTGCCAGCAGTCTATCGGGGTTGAGCAATCAGCCCCAGCATTTT.

In this sample, this clone turned up a few times. The chain has TRBV5-4 and TRBJ1-2; 9 bases agree with TRBD1. Germline V gives CDR1 SGHNT, CDR2 YYREEE (reference sequence). The junction had 1 base not matched to a gene; V was cut back by 0 bases and J by 7 bases. This CDR3 comprises 13 residues. This CDR3 reads CASSLDRGLGYTF. CDR3 nucleotide sequence: TGTGCCAGCAGCTTGGACAGGGGGCTTGGCTACACCTTC.

This clone occurred a few times. Additional DNA sequences in this sample encode the identical CDR3. Here the CDR3 DNA reads TGTGCCAGCAGTGACGCCTACGAGCAGTACTTC. It specifies CASSDAYEQYF. The genes are TRBV25-1 and TRBJ2-7, with D unclear. V was cut by 3 bases and J by 2 bases, with 2 bases left in between. Looked up from germline, CDR1 is MGHDK and CDR2 is SYGVNS. The CDR3 contains 11 residues.

The chain recombines TRBV5-1 with TRBJ1-1, with a possible D match to TRBD1 (5 bases). CDR1 is SGHRS, CDR2 YFSETQ, per germline. V was pared by 4 bases and J by 3 bases, with 13 bases between. This CDR3 has 14 amino acids. DNA of the CDR3: TGCGCCAGCAGCACAGGTCGCGTAGACACTGAAGCTTTCTTT. It is translated as CASSTGRVDTEAFF.

Details on this clone: Additional DNA sequences in this sample encode the identical CDR3. The CDR3 region has the DNA TGTGCCAGCAGCCTTACAGGGGAGGCAAACACCATATATTTT. It encodes CASSLTGEANTIYF. The chain joins TRBV7-9 to TRBJ1-3; TRBD1 agrees at 7 bases. The junction had 7 bases not matched to a gene; V was cut back by 5 bases and J by 6 bases. CDR3 size: 14 residues. CDR1 is SEHNR and CDR2 is FQNEAQ in the germline V gene (reference sequence).

Comment on this clone: Other DNA sequences in the same sample also yield this CDR3. CDR3 protein: CAWSETRGGYTF. The CDR3 nucleotides read TGTGCCTGGAGTGAAACCAGAGGAGGCTACACCTTC. This chain joins TRBV30 and TRBJ1-2, with unresolved D. Germline-derived CDR1 and CDR2 are GTSNPN and SVGIG (reference sequence). V was pared by 1 base and J by 8 bases, with 11 bases between. The CDR3 sequence is 12 residues long. The variable domain in full, completed from reference TRBV30 and TRBJ1-2, reads SQTIHQWPATLVQPVGSPLSLECTVEGTSNPNLYWYRQAAGRGLQLLFYSVGIGQISSEVPQNLSASRPQDRQFILSSKKLLLSDSGFYLCAWSETRGGYTFGSGTRLTVV.

CDR3 DNA: TGTGCCAGTAGTTCACTCCCCGGGTCCGGCCTGCAGTTCTTC. Translation gives CASSSLPGSGLQFF. The genes are TRBV19 and TRBJ2-1; D is ambiguous. The germline gives CDR1 LNHDA, CDR2 SQIVND (reference sequence). The CDR3 is 14 residues long. V lost 5 bases, J lost 12 bases, and 20 bases lay in between.

V usage is TRBV4-2 and J usage is TRBJ1-2; maybe TRBD1 (6 bases). Trimming cost V 3 bases and J 7 bases, with 15 bases left between them. Looked up from germline, CDR1 is LGHNA and CDR2 is YNFKEQ. This CDR3 has 14 amino acids. CDR3 in amino acids: CASSHPQGILGYTF. CDR3 in DNA: TGTGCCAGCAGCCACCCACAGGGTATCCTTGGCTACACCTTC.

The rearrangement links TRBV30 to TRBJ2-5, with a weak D call TRBD2 (6 bases). V dropped 0 bases and J dropped 11 bases, with 22 bases sitting between them. The CDR3 is made up of 15 amino acids. Germline V gene sequence: CDR1 GTSNPN, CDR2 SVGIG (reference sequence). DNA for the CDR3: TGTGCCTGGAGTGTAAAGTTACGGATCCCGAGCGGGCAGTACTTC. This translates into CAWSVKLRIPSGQYF. The full variable domain, completed using reference TRBV30 and TRBJ2-5, is SQTIHQWPATLVQPVGSPLSLECTVEGTSNPNLYWYRQAAGRGLQLLFYSVGIGQISSEVPQNLSASRPQDRQFILSSKKLLLSDSGFYLCAWSVKLRIPSGQYFGPGTRLLVL.

The V and J genes are TRBV27 and TRBJ1-2; D is ambiguous. CDR1 and CDR2 (germline): MNHEY, SMNVEV (reference sequence). The CDR3 consists of 12 residues. V lost 0 bases to trimming and J lost 8 bases, with 7 bases between them. The CDR3 sequence is CASSLSRSGYTF. The DNA of the CDR3 is TGTGCCAGCAGTTTATCGAGGTCCGGCTACACCTTC.

This chain links TRBV6-1 with TRBJ2-7; D is possibly TRBD1 (7 bases). There are 18 residues in the CDR3. The germline CDR1 and CDR2 sequences are MNHNS and SASEGT. The V gene lost 4 bases and the J gene lost 2 bases, with 24 bases spanning the gap. In nucleotides, the CDR3 is TGTGCCAGCAGTGCACGAACGGGGTCGGGGGACAGTACCTACGAGCAGTACTTC. It translates to CASSARTGSGDSTYEQYF.

The CDR3 DNA is TGTGCCAGTAGTATACTAGCAGATCATCAGCCCCAGCATTTT. This encodes CASSILADHQPQHF. The V call is TRBV19, the J call TRBJ1-5; D gene ambiguous. This CDR3 comprises 14 residues. The germline V and J ends were trimmed by 2 bases and 5 bases, with 10 bases remaining between them. Germline CDR1 reads LNHDA; CDR2 reads SQIVND (reference sequence).

The chain recombines TRBV2 with TRBJ1-2; D may be TRBD1 (5 bases). The V end lost 4 bases, the J end lost 5 bases, and 14 bases lay between the germline ends. There are 14 residues in the CDR3. Germline loops: CDR1 SNHLY, CDR2 FYNNEI. CDR3 in DNA: TGTGCCAGCAGTGGTTGGCAGGGAGGATATGGCTACACCTTC. Its translation is CASSGWQGGYGYTF. The full variable domain, rest sourced from reference TRBV2 and TRBJ1-2, is EPEVTQTPSHQVTQMGQEVILRCVPISNHLYFYWYRQILGQKVEFLVSFYNNEISEKSEIFDDQFSVERPDGSNFTLKIRSTKLEDSAMYFCASSGWQGGYGYTFGSGTRLTVV.

J is TRBJ2-7 and V is TRBV7-2; perhaps TRBD1 as D (5 bases). This CDR3 is 13 amino acids long. Trimming pared 2 bases from V and 4 bases from J, leaving 9 bases between. From germline, CDR1 is SGHTA and CDR2 FQGNSA. The CDR3 region has the DNA TGTGCCAGCAGCTTACACAGGCCTTACGAGCAGTACTTC. Translation: CASSLHRPYEQYF.

This clone was detected only a few times. The V call is TRBV7-7, the J call TRBJ2-1; 8 positions agree with TRBD1. The CDR3 is 15 residues long. V gave up 5 bases and J gave up 7 bases; unmatched junction bases: 10. Germline values: CDR1 SSHAT, CDR2 FNYEAQ (reference sequence). CDR3 protein: CASSPQGALSNEQFF. The DNA for the CDR3 is TGTGCCAGCAGCCCCCAGGGGGCGCTATCGAATGAGCAGTTCTTC.

This sequence joins TRBV9 and TRBJ1-3, with D maybe TRBD1 (5 bases). The CDR3 loop spans 16 amino acids. V lost 4 bases, J lost 2 bases, and 16 bases lay in between. CDR1 and CDR2 from the germline V gene are SGDLS and YYNGEE. The DNA for the CDR3 is TGTGCCAGCAGCCCCGGAATGGGGGGGGCTGGAAACACCATATATTTT. The encoded protein is CASSPGMGGAGNTIYF.